The subject of this entry is one T cell receptor (beta chain). Its antigen remains unknown. The CDR3 contains 17 residues. These data come from a study of T cell responses to AZD1222 COVID-19 vaccine. Findings and limits, study-wide: Unmutated variant regions are reportedly the target of nearly half of TCRs that are spike-specific. Mostly white British, mostly female donors; authors suggested clonal diversity may be underestimated. Spike-specific TCR breadth and depth grew following two AZD1222 doses. Without day 14 samples, only post-peak T cell repertoires were studied.

This table comes from immunoSEQ multiplex PCR, and its TCRdb copy is limited to in-frame clones, with some not included. The table includes tens of thousands of clones, about nine tenths detected once. Material: peripheral blood, obtained 28 days after the second AZD1222 dose. The TCR sequence derives from an adult who received the AZD1222 COVID-19 vaccine. The rearrangement links TRBV21-1 to TRBJ2-2; the table's TRBD2 call for D was not verified on the DNA. TRBV21-1 is reported as a pseudogene. CDR3 coding DNA: TGTGCCAGCAGCCCTTGGACCGCCCCGGGGGGCACCGGGGAGCTGTTTTTT. This translates into CASSPWTAPGGTGELFF.